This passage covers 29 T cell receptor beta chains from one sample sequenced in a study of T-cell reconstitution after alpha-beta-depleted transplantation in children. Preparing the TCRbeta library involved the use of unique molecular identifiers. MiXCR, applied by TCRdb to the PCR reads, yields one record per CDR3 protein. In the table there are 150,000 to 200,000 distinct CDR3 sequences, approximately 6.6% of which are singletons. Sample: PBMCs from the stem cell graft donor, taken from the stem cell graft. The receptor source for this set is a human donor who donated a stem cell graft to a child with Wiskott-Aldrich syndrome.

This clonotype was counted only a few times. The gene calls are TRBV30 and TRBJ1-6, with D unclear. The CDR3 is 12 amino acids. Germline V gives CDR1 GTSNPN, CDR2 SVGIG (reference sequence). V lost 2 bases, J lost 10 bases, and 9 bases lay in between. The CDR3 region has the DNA TGTGCCTGGAGTCTACCCAGATCACCCCTCCACTTT. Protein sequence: CAWSLPRSPLHF.

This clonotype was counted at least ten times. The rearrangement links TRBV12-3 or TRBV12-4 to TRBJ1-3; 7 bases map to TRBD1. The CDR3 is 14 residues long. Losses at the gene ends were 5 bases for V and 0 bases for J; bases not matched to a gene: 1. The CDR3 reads CASSDRVSGNTIYF. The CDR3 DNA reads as TGTGCCAGCAGTGACAGGGTCTCTGGAAACACCATATATTTT.

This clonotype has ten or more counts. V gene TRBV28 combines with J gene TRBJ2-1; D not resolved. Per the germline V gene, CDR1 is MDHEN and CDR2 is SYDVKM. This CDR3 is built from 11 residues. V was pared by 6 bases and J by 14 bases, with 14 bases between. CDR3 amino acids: CASSTPQMKFF. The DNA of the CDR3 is TGTGCCAGCAGCACCCCACAGATGAAGTTCTTC.

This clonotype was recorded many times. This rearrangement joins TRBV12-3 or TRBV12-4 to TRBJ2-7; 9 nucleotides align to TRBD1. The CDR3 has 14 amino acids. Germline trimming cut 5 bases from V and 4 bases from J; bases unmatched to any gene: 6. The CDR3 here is CASSLTGGRYEQYF. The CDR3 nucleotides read TGTGCCAGCAGTCTGACAGGGGGTCGTTACGAGCAGTACTTC.

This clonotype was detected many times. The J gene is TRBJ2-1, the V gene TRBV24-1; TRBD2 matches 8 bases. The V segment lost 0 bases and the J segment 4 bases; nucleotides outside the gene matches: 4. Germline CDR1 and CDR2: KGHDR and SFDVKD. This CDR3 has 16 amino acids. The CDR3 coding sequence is TGTGCCACCAGTGATTTGCGTAGCGGGGCGTACAATGAGCAGTTCTTC. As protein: CATSDLRSGAYNEQFF.

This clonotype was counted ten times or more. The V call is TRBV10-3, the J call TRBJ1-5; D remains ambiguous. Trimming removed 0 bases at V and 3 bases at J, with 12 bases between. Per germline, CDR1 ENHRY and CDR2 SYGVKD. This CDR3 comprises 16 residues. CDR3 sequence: CAISESPDPNNQPQHF. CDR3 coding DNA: TGTGCCATCAGTGAGTCACCCGACCCGAACAATCAGCCCCAGCATTTT.

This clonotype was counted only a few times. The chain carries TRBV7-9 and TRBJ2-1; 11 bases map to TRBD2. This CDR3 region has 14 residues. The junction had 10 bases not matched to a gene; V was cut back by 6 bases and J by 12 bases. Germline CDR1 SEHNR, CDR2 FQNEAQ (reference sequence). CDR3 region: CASSRLAGYHVQFF. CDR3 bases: TGTGCCAGCAGTAGACTAGCGGGATATCATGTGCAGTTCTTC.

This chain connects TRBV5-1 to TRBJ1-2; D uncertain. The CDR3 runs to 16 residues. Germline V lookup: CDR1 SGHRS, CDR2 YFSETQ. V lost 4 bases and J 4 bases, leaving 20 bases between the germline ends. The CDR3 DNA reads TGCGCCAGCAGCCCGGTGGGATTAAGTCCGATCTATGGCTACACCTTC. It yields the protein CASSPVGLSPIYGYTF.

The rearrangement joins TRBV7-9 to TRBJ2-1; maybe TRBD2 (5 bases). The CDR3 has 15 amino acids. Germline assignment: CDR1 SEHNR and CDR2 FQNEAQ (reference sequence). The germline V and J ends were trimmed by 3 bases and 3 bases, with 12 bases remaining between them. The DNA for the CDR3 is TGTGCCAGCAGCTTGGGCCGGGATTACTACAATGAGCAGTTCTTC. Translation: CASSLGRDYYNEQFF.

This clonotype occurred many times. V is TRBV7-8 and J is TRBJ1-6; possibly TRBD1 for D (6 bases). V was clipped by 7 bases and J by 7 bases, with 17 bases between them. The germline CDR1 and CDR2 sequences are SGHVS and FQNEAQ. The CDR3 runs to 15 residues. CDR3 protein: CASTRYRDENSPLHF. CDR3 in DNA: TGTGCCAGCACCCGTTACAGGGACGAGAATTCACCCCTCCACTTT.

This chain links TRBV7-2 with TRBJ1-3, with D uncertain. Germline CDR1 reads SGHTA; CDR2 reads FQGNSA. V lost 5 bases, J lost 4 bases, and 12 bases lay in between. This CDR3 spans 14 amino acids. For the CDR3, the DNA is TGTGCCAGCAGCGCAGTTTTATACGGAAACACCATATATTTT. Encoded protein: CASSAVLYGNTIYF.

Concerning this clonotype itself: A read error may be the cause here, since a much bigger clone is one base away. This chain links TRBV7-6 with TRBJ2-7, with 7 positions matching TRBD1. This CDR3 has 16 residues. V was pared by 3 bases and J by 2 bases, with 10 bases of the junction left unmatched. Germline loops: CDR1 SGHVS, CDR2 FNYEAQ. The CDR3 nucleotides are TGTGCCAGCAGCTTCGAGCTCACAGGGGCTACCTACGAGCAGTACTTC. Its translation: CASSFELTGATYEQYF.

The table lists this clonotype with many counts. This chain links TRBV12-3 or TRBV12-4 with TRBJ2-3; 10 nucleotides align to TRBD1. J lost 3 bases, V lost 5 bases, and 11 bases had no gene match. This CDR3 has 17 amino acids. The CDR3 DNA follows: TGTGCCAGCAGTGTAGGGGCGGGGACAGGGGTGACAGATACGCAGTATTTT. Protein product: CASSVGAGTGVTDTQYF.

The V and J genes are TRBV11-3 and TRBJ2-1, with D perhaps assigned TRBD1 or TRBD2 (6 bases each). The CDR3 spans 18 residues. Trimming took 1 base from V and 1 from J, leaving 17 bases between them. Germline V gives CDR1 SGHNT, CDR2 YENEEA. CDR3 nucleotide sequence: TGTGCCAGCAGCTTAGCGGGGTGGGGGGCGCATTCCTACAATGAGCAGTTCTTC. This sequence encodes CASSLAGWGAHSYNEQFF.

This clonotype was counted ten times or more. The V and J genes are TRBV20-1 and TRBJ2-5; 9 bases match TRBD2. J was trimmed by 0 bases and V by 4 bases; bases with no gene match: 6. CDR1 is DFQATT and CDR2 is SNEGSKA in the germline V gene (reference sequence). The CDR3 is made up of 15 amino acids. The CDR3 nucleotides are TGCAGTGCTATGTCCGAGCGGGAGGACCAAGAGACCCAGTACTTC. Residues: CSAMSEREDQETQYF.

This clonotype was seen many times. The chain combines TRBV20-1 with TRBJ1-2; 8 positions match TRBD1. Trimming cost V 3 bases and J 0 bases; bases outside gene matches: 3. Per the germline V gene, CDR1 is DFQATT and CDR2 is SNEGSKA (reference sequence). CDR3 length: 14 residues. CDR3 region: CSASPGQANYGYTF. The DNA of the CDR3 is TGCAGTGCTAGTCCGGGACAGGCTAACTATGGCTACACCTTC.

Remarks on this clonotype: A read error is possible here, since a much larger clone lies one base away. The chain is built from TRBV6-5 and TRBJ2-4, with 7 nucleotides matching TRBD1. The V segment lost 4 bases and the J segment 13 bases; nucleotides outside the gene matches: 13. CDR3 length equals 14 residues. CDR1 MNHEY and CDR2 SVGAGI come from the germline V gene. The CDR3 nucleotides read TGTGCCAGCAGTTGCTCGGGTGAGGGGGCCTACCAGTACTTC. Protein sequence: CASSCSGEGAYQYF.

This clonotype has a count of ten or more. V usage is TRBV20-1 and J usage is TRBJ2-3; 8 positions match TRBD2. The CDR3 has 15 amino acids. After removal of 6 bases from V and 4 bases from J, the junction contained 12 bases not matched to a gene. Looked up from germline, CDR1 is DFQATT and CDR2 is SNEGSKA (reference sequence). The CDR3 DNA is TGCAGTGCGTCCCGGGAAGCGGGAGATGCAGATACGCAGTATTTT. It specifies CSASREAGDADTQYF.

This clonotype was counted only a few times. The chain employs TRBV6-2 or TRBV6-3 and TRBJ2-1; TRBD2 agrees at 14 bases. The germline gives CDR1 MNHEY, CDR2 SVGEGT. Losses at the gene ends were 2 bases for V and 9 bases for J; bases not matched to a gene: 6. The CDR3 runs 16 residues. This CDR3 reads CASSYETSGRAPEQFF. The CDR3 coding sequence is TGTGCCAGCAGTTACGAGACTAGCGGGAGGGCTCCTGAGCAGTTCTTC.

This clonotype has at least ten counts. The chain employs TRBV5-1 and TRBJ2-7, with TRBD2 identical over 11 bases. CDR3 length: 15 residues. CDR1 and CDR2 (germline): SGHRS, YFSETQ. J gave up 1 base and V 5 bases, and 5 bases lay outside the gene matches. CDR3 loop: CASRITSGSSYEQYF. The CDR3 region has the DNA TGCGCCAGCAGAATTACTAGCGGGAGTTCCTACGAGCAGTACTTC.

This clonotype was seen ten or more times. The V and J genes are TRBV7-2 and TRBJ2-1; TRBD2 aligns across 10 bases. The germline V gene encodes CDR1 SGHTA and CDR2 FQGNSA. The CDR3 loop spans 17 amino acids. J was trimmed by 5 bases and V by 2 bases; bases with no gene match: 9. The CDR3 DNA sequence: TGTGCCAGCAGCTTACGTTCCCTAGCGGGAGCAAACAATGAGCAGTTCTTC. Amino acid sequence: CASSLRSLAGANNEQFF.

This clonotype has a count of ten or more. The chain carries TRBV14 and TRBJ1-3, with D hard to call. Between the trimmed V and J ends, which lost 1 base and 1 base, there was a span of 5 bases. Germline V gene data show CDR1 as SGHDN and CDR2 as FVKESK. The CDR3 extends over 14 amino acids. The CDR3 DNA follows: TGTGCCAGCAGCCAAGTGGTTTCTGGAAACACCATATATTTT. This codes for CASSQVVSGNTIYF. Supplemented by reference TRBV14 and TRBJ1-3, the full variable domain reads EAGVTQFPSHSVIEKGQTVTLRCDPISGHDNLYWYRRVMGKEIKFLLHFVKESKQDESGMPNNRFLAERTGGTYSTLKVQPAELEDSGVYFCASSQVVSGNTIYFGEGSWLTVV.

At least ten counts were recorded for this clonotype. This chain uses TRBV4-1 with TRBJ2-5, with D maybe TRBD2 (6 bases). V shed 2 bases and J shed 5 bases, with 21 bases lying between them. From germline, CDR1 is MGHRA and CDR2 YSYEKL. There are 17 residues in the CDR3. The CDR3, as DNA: TGCGCCAGCAGCCAAATAGCCGGGTATGGACTATGGGAGACCCAGTACTTC. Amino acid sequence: CASSQIAGYGLWETQYF.

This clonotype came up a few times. The chain's CDR3 is CSAREKRRGYNEQFF. CDR3 DNA sequence: TGCAGTGCTAGAGAAAAGAGGAGAGGGTACAATGAGCAGTTCTTC. This chain uses TRBV20-1 with TRBJ2-1; a weak D match, TRBD2 (5 bases). This CDR3 contains 15 residues. Between the trimmed V and J ends, which lost 0 bases and 4 bases, there was a span of 13 bases. The germline CDR1 and CDR2 sequences are DFQATT and SNEGSKA (reference sequence).

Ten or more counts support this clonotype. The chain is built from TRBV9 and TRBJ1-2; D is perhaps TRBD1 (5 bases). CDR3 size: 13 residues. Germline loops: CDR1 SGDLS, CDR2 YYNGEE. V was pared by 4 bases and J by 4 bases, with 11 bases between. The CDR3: CASSPGRVYGYTF. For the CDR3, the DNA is TGTGCCAGCAGCCCCGGCAGGGTCTATGGCTACACCTTC.

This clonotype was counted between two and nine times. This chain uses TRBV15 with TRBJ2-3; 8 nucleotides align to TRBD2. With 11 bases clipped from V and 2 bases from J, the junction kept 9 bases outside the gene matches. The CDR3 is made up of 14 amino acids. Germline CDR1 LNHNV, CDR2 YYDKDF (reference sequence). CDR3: CASTRGEATDTQYF. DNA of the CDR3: TGTGCCTCCACGCGGGGGGAGGCCACAGATACGCAGTATTTT.

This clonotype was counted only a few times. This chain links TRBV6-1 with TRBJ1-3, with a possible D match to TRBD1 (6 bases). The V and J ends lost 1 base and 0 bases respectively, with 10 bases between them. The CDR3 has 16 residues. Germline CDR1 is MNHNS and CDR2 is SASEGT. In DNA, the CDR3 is TGTGCCAGCAGTGAAGAGGGGGGAAGCTCTGGAAACACCATATATTTT. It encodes CASSEEGGSSGNTIYF.

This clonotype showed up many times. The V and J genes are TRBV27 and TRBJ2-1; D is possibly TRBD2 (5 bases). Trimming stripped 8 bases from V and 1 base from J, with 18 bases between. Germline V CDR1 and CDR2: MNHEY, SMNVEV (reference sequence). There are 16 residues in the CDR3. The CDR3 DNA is TGTGCCAGCCTTCCCCTAGCATCCCTTTCCTACAATGAGCAGTTCTTC. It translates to CASLPLASLSYNEQFF.

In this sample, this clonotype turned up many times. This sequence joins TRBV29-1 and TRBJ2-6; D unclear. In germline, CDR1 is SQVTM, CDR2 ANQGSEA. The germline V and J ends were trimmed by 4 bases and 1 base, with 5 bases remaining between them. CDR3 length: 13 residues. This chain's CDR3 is CSVAGSGANVLTF. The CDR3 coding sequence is TGCAGCGTTGCAGGATCTGGGGCCAACGTCCTGACTTTC.